A single sample gave rise to the 9 T cell receptor beta chains below, sequenced in a study of blood T cell repertoires in COVID-19. Here immunoSEQ multiplex PCR was the method, and the copy in TCRdb shows in-frame clones only, minus some. The sample lists tens of thousands of clones; roughly 80% were seen once. Specimen: peripheral blood. Receptors were obtained from a man in his 70s with active COVID-19.

This chain uses TRBV6-5 with TRBJ1-1, with 7 nucleotides matching TRBD1. The germline V gene has CDR1 MNHEY and CDR2 SVGAGI. Trimming at V came to 6 bases and at J to 9 bases, leaving 16 bases not matched to a gene. The CDR3 contains 15 residues. The CDR3 DNA is TGTGCCAGCAGGGCAACCGGGACAGCAATACTTCAAGCTTTCTTT. It yields the protein CASRATGTAILQAFF.

This clone has a single count. V is TRBV3-1 (or the pseudogene TRBV3-2) and J is TRBJ1-1, with TRBD1 identical over 9 bases. This CDR3 is 15 amino acids long. After removal of 4 bases from V and 6 bases from J, the junction contained 9 bases not matched to a gene. From germline, CDR1 is LGHDT and CDR2 YNNKEL (reference sequence). The DNA for the CDR3 is TGTGCCAGCAGCCTCAGAACAGGGGGCTGGCCTGAAGCTTTCTTT. Its protein is CASSLRTGGWPEAFF.

This clone was recorded only once. The V and J genes are TRBV4-3 and TRBJ2-6; D remains unclear. CDR3 size: 15 residues. Per germline, CDR1 LGHNA and CDR2 YSLEER. Trimming cost V 1 base and J 0 bases, with 4 bases left between them. The CDR3 is CASSQALSGANVLTF. CDR3 nucleotides: TGCGCCAGCAGCCAAGCCCTCTCTGGGGCCAACGTCCTGACTTTC.

This chain links TRBV11-3 with TRBJ2-3, with TRBD2 matching over 7 bases. Per the germline V gene, CDR1 is SGHNT and CDR2 is YENEEA. CDR3 length: 14 residues. J lost 2 bases, V lost 3 bases, and 2 bases had no gene match. The CDR3 loop is CASSLRGSTDTQYF. In DNA, the CDR3 is TGTGCCAGCAGCTTGCGGGGGTCCACAGATACGCAGTATTTT.

This chain joins TRBV28 and TRBJ2-3; TRBD2 aligns across 7 bases. With 6 bases clipped from V and 3 bases from J, the junction kept 9 bases outside the gene matches. The germline CDR1 and CDR2 sequences are MDHEN and SYDVKM. The CDR3 length is 15 residues. CDR3 protein: CASSGTSVGTDTQYF. CDR3 bases: TGTGCCAGCAGCGGTACTAGCGTAGGAACAGATACGCAGTATTTT.

The chain combines TRBV18 with TRBJ2-5, with 8 bases that match TRBD1. Trimming at V came to 2 bases and at J to 4 bases, leaving 0 bases not matched to a gene. The CDR3 consists of 13 residues. Germline V gene sequence: CDR1 KGHSH, CDR2 LQKENI. The CDR3 sequence: CASSPGQGETQYF. CDR3 in DNA: TGTGCCAGCTCACCAGGACAGGGAGAGACCCAGTACTTC.

J is TRBJ2-5 and V is TRBV7-6, with 10 bases that match TRBD2. Looked up from germline, CDR1 is SGHVS and CDR2 is FNYEAQ. The V segment lost 5 bases and the J segment 5 bases; nucleotides outside the gene matches: 2. This CDR3 is built from 13 residues. The CDR3 DNA sequence: TGTGCCAGCAGCCCTAGCGGGAGTGAGACCCAGTACTTC. Protein product: CASSPSGSETQYF.

The chain joins TRBV2 to TRBJ1-2; 10 bases fit TRBD1. The trim removed 9 bases at V and 8 bases at J, leaving 9 bases unmatched. The length of the CDR3 is 13 residues. Germline V gene lookup returns CDR1 SNHLY and CDR2 FYNNEI. CDR3 coding DNA: TGTGCCAGTTCCCTCGGGGACAGGGGAGGCTACACCTTC. Residues: CASSLGDRGGYTF.

The chain couples TRBV6-2 or TRBV6-3 to TRBJ1-5; D is possibly TRBD1 (6 bases). Trimming left V 9 bases short and J 0 bases short, with 24 bases between. Germline-derived CDR1 and CDR2 are MNHEY and SVGEGT. The CDR3 covers 18 residues. CDR3: CARSRKDNRVYSNQPQHF. The CDR3 nucleotides read TGTGCCAGGAGCCGTAAGGACAACAGGGTTTATAGCAATCAGCCCCAGCATTTT.